Below, 18 T cell receptor beta chains from the same sample are listed, as sequenced in a study of OX40 agonist ivuxolimab in advanced cancers. Clones were sequenced by immunoSEQ multiplex PCR, and TCRdb holds only the in-frame ones, with some missing. The sample records around 100,000 clones, more than 75% being singletons. The sample was CD4+ or CD8+ T cells sorted from blood, taken in a trial of the OX40 agonist ivuxolimab. These TCRs come from an adult with an advanced solid tumor such as melanoma, head and neck, liver or kidney cancer.

The gene calls are TRBV7-9 and TRBJ2-7, with D possibly being TRBD2 (5 bases). CDR1 and CDR2 (germline): SEHNR, FQNEAQ (reference sequence). Between the trimmed V and J ends, which lost 5 bases and 4 bases, there was a span of 12 bases. The CDR3 consists of 13 residues. The CDR3 DNA reads as TGTGCCAGCAGCACCTACTCGGGATACGAGCAGTACTTC. Encoded protein: CASSTYSGYEQYF.

The chain employs TRBV5-4 and TRBJ2-3; TRBD1 is a possible D gene (6 bases). CDR3 length equals 15 residues. Germline V CDR1 and CDR2: SGHNT, YYREEE (reference sequence). Trimming removed 0 bases from V and 1 base from J, with 9 bases in between. The CDR3 is CASSLVAGGTDTQYF. The DNA of the CDR3 is TGTGCCAGCAGCTTGGTCGCAGGGGGCACAGATACGCAGTATTTT. The variable domain in full, with the rest retrieved from reference TRBV5-4 and TRBJ2-3, is ETGVTQSPTHLIKTRGQQVTLRCSSQSGHNTVSWYQQALGQGPQFIFQYYREEENGRGNFPPRFSGLQFPNYSSELNVNALELDDSALYLCASSLVAGGTDTQYFGPGTRLTVL.

This rearrangement joins TRBV5-7 to TRBJ2-2; a possible D gene is TRBD1 (9 bases). TRBV5-7 is classed as an ORF, of uncertain function. The CDR3 loop spans 17 amino acids. V was trimmed by 4 bases and J by 4 bases, leaving 20 bases between them. The CDR3 here is CASSREQGAGGTGELFF. For the CDR3, the DNA is TGTGCCAGCAGCCGAGAACAGGGGGCGGGGGGCACCGGGGAGCTGTTTTTT.

The chain links TRBV7-2 to TRBJ2-5; D is ambiguous. Trimming pared 2 bases from V and 1 base from J, leaving 8 bases between. Germline lookup yields CDR1 SGHTA and CDR2 FQGNSA. This CDR3 is 14 amino acids long. The DNA of the CDR3 is TGTGCCAGCAGCTTAATGCTTAGCCAAGAGACCCAGTACTTC. Protein product: CASSLMLSQETQYF.

The rearrangement uses TRBV6-1 and TRBJ2-5, with 9 positions matching TRBD2. J lost 1 base, V lost 6 bases, and 0 bases had no gene match. Germline CDR1 is MNHNS and CDR2 is SASEGT. The CDR3 consists of 13 residues. The CDR3 nucleotides are TGTGCCAGCAGGACTAGCGGCCAAGAGACCCAGTACTTC. Translating it yields CASRTSGQETQYF.

The chain joins TRBV7-7 to TRBJ2-1; no clear D gene. Trimming left V 0 bases short and J 5 bases short, with 5 bases between. Germline V gene lookup returns CDR1 SSHAT and CDR2 FNYEAQ (reference sequence). This CDR3 spans 13 amino acids. The CDR3 nucleotides are TGTGCCAGCAGCTTAGCAGGGAACAATGAGCAGTTCTTC. This sequence encodes CASSLAGNNEQFF. Combining the CDR3 with reference TRBV7-7 and TRBJ2-1 gives the whole variable domain GAGVSQSPRYKVTKRGQDVTLRCDPISSHATLYWYQQALGQGPEFLTYFNYEAQPDKSGLPSDRFSAERPEGSISTLTIQRTEQRDSAMYRCASSLAGNNEQFFGPGTRLTVL.

This chain connects TRBV23-1 to TRBJ1-3; 10 nucleotides match TRBD1. TRBV23-1 is an ORF, and what it does is uncertain. The J segment lost 3 bases and the V segment lost 7 bases, leaving 6 bases of the junction unmatched. There are 15 residues in the CDR3. The CDR3 spells CASNRQGANGNTIYF. The CDR3 DNA sequence: TGCGCCAGCAATCGACAGGGGGCAAATGGAAACACCATATATTTT.

The chain is built from TRBV2 and TRBJ1-1, with TRBD1 identical over 12 bases. Trimming cost V 5 bases and J 0 bases; bases outside gene matches: 7. The CDR3 runs to 17 residues. CDR1 and CDR2 (germline): SNHLY, FYNNEI. CDR3 residues: CASSPGTGGAMNTEAFF. The CDR3, as DNA: TGTGCCAGCAGTCCCGGGACAGGGGGCGCGATGAACACTGAAGCTTTCTTT.

V gene TRBV5-6 combines with J gene TRBJ2-7, with 9 bases that match TRBD2. CDR1 is SGHDT, CDR2 YYEEEE, per germline. V dropped 3 bases and J dropped 2; count of bases not matched to a gene: 3. The CDR3 is 14 amino acids. The CDR3 region is CASSWSGRTYEQYF. The CDR3, as DNA: TGTGCCAGCAGCTGGAGCGGGAGGACCTACGAGCAGTACTTC.

The chain has TRBV9 and TRBJ2-3, with 8 bases identical to TRBD2. This CDR3 contains 16 residues. Germline CDR1 is SGDLS and CDR2 is YYNGEE. Losses at the gene ends were 2 bases for V and 6 bases for J; bases not matched to a gene: 11. In DNA, the CDR3 is TGTGCCAGCAGCGTGGGTAGCGGGGCGGGTCTGGATACGCAGTATTTT. Translation: CASSVGSGAGLDTQYF.

This chain uses TRBV11-2 with TRBJ1-1; D unclear. CDR3 length: 14 amino acids. Between the trimmed V and J ends, which lost 3 bases and 1 base, there was a span of 9 bases. Germline lookup yields CDR1 SGHAT and CDR2 FQNNGV. The CDR3 DNA reads as TGTGCCAGCAGCTTGACCCTACCGAACACTGAAGCTTTCTTT. Amino acids: CASSLTLPNTEAFF.

The rearrangement links TRBV9 to TRBJ2-4, with 9 bases matching TRBD1. The trim removed 3 bases at V and 5 bases at J, leaving 6 bases unmatched. The CDR3 is 15 residues long. The V gene's germline CDR1 is SGDLS and CDR2 YYNGEE. CDR3 amino acids: CASSAPGTGQNIQYF. The DNA of the CDR3 is TGTGCCAGCAGCGCTCCCGGGACAGGGCAAAACATTCAGTACTTC.

The rearrangement joins TRBV7-9 to TRBJ1-1, with D maybe TRBD1 (5 bases). V lost 3 bases and J lost 1, with 6 bases in between. This CDR3 region has 13 residues. Germline CDR1 SEHNR, CDR2 FQNEAQ (reference sequence). CDR3 sequence: CASSLTENTEAFF. As DNA, the CDR3 is TGTGCCAGCAGCTTGACAGAGAACACTGAAGCTTTCTTT.

This clone has just one count. The chain joins TRBV19 to TRBJ1-4, with 7 bases that match TRBD1. Losses at the gene ends were 1 base for V and 8 bases for J; bases not matched to a gene: 7. The CDR3 is 15 amino acids. Germline CDR1 and CDR2: LNHDA and SQIVND (reference sequence). CDR3 DNA: TGTGCCAGTAGTATAGGGACAGGATTCGGCGAAAAACTGTTTTTT. Its translation is CASSIGTGFGEKLFF.

The chain employs TRBV19 and TRBJ1-3, with a tentative D call TRBD1 (5 bases). V lost 4 bases, J lost 4 bases, and 17 bases lay in between. The CDR3 covers 16 residues. CDR1 is LNHDA and CDR2 is SQIVND in the germline V gene (reference sequence). This CDR3 reads CASSTIAGSYGNTIYF. CDR3 sequence (DNA): TGTGCCAGTAGTACCATCGCAGGGTCGTACGGAAACACCATATATTTT.

The chain combines TRBV7-6 with TRBJ2-7; D might be TRBD1 or TRBD2, each matching 5 bases. Germline V gives CDR1 SGHVS, CDR2 FNYEAQ. CDR3 length: 13 amino acids. Deletions cut 8 bases from V and 2 bases from J, with 13 bases between. The CDR3 nucleotides read TGTGCCAGCTCCCGGGGCAGCCCCTACGAGCAGTACTTC. Its translation is CASSRGSPYEQYF.

The chain combines TRBV30 with TRBJ1-3, with D tentatively TRBD1 (5 bases). The V end was cut by 3 bases, the J end by 0 bases, with 9 bases between. The V gene's germline CDR1 is GTSNPN and CDR2 SVGIG (reference sequence). This CDR3 contains 14 residues. Here the CDR3 reads CAWRPGSSGNTIYF. The CDR3 bases are TGTGCCTGGAGACCAGGGAGCTCTGGAAACACCATATATTTT. Full variable domain (remainder filled in from reference TRBV30 and TRBJ1-3): SQTIHQWPATLVQPVGSPLSLECTVEGTSNPNLYWYRQAAGRGLQLLFYSVGIGQISSEVPQNLSASRPQDRQFILSSKKLLLSDSGFYLCAWRPGSSGNTIYFGEGSWLTVV.

For the CDR3, the DNA is TGTGCCAGTAGTAATGGAGGGCCAGATACGCAGTATTTT. It translates to CASSNGGPDTQYF. The chain carries TRBV19 and TRBJ2-3, with D maybe TRBD2 (6 bases). Germline V CDR1 and CDR2: LNHDA, SQIVND (reference sequence). Trimming took off 4 bases at V and 4 bases at J, with 9 bases between the two ends. The CDR3 is 13 residues long.